This TCR beta chain was found in a study of blood T cell repertoires in COVID-19. On the study more broadly: The cDNA or gDNA used as material had been derived from T cells, B-cell-depleted T cells, or PBMCs.

Looked up from germline, CDR1 is SGHRS and CDR2 is YFSETQ. Trimming cost V 3 bases and J 0 bases; bases outside gene matches: 5. The length of the CDR3 is 15 residues. Produced via immunoSEQ multiplex PCR; TCRdb's table is partial and in-frame only. The sample records 200,000 to 300,000 clones, about 85% being singletons. Sequencing used peripheral blood. This TCR came from an elderly woman with acute or convalescent COVID-19. V gene TRBV5-1 combines with J gene TRBJ1-1, with TRBD1 identical over 7 bases. The CDR3 nucleotides read TGCGCCAGCAGCTCTACCGGGACAGTGAACACTGAAGCTTTCTTT. The encoded protein is CASSSTGTVNTEAFF.